The 19 T cell receptor beta chains below come from one sample, sequenced in a study of shared clonotypes between healthy human individuals. Sequencing was performed with immunoSEQ multiplex PCR; in TCRdb, only in-frame clones are kept and a portion is missing. Here the sample spans 2 million to 2.5 million clones, 93% being singletons. What was sequenced was naive CD4+ T cells from PBMCs. Regarding subset: CD45RA+ positively selected. The receptors stem from a man between 18 and 35 years old in good health. Some clones in this sample may be carry-over from other donors' samples.

This clone was counted between two and nine times. The chain links TRBV5-1 to TRBJ1-1; 8 bases match TRBD1. V was pared by 0 bases and J by 2 bases, with 6 bases of the junction left unmatched. This CDR3 is 16 amino acids long. Per the germline V gene, CDR1 is SGHRS and CDR2 is YFSETQ. CDR3 coding DNA: TGCGCCAGCAGCTTGGGACAGGGGCGCACCAACACTGAAGCTTTCTTT. This encodes CASSLGQGRTNTEAFF.

This clone was counted between two and nine times. The V and J genes are TRBV29-1 and TRBJ1-1; D not resolved. Deletions cut 0 bases from V and 4 bases from J, with 3 bases between. This CDR3 has 11 amino acids. The germline gives CDR1 SQVTM, CDR2 ANQGSEA. The CDR3 sequence: CSVEDPTEAFF. CDR3 sequence (DNA): TGCAGCGTTGAAGATCCCACTGAAGCTTTCTTT.

This rearrangement joins TRBV25-1 to TRBJ2-7; tentatively, D is TRBD1 (6 bases). Trimming pared 3 bases from V and 2 bases from J, leaving 8 bases between. Germline-derived CDR1 and CDR2 are MGHDK and SYGVNS. The CDR3 runs to 13 residues. In nucleotides, the CDR3 is TGTGCCAGCAGTGAGCAGGGGACCTACGAGCAGTACTTC. Translated: CASSEQGTYEQYF.

The chain carries TRBV4-3 and TRBJ2-1; no clear D. V lost 0 bases to trimming and J lost 0 bases, with 6 bases between them. Germline values: CDR1 LGHNA, CDR2 YSLEER. The CDR3 consists of 15 residues. The CDR3 DNA reads TGCGCCAGCAGCCAAGAGAGGCCCTCCTACAATGAGCAGTTCTTC. Translating it yields CASSQERPSYNEQFF.

V usage is TRBV5-1 and J usage is TRBJ2-3; D is ambiguous. Germline-derived CDR1 and CDR2 are SGHRS and YFSETQ. The CDR3 runs 13 residues. V lost 4 bases and J lost 2, with 8 bases in between. The CDR3 region is CASSVPPTDTQYF. CDR3 bases: TGCGCCAGCAGCGTCCCCCCCACAGATACGCAGTATTTT.

V and J are TRBV4-1 and TRBJ1-4, with TRBD1 identical over 7 bases. With V trimmed by 6 bases and J by 0 bases, 7 bases remained unmatched. From germline, CDR1 is MGHRA and CDR2 YSYEKL. The CDR3 extends over 16 amino acids. The DNA of the CDR3 is TGCGCCAGCAGAGGACAGGCCGTCTCAACTAATGAAAAACTGTTTTTT. As protein: CASRGQAVSTNEKLFF.

This chain connects TRBV7-3 to TRBJ2-2; D is unclear. The germline V gene has CDR1 SGHTA and CDR2 FQGTGA. The CDR3 has 13 amino acids. V lost 1 base to trimming and J lost 7 bases, with 7 bases between them. CDR3 region: CASSLSLNGELFF. CDR3 bases: TGTGCCAGCAGCTTAAGTTTGAACGGGGAGCTGTTTTTT.

The rearrangement uses TRBV30 and TRBJ2-2; D ambiguous. CDR1 GTSNPN and CDR2 SVGIG come from the germline V gene (reference sequence). Between the trimmed V and J ends, which lost 3 bases and 0 bases, there was a span of 8 bases. CDR3 length equals 14 residues. The DNA of the CDR3 is TGTGCCTGGAGGTCCGGGCCGAACACCGGGGAGCTGTTTTTT. Translation gives CAWRSGPNTGELFF.

The rearrangement joins TRBV7-8 to TRBJ1-5, with 8 nucleotides matching TRBD1. V was clipped by 5 bases and J by 6 bases; unmatched bases: 9. This CDR3 is built from 15 residues. CDR1 and CDR2 (germline): SGHVS, FQNEAQ. The DNA of the CDR3 is TGTGCCAGCAGCCCCCGGGGTGACAGGGGTCAGCCCCAGCATTTT. Translation: CASSPRGDRGQPQHF.

This chain joins TRBV27 and TRBJ2-6; D is uncertain. Germline V lookup: CDR1 MNHEY, CDR2 SMNVEV (reference sequence). Trimming stripped 5 bases from V and 0 bases from J, with 8 bases between. The CDR3 has 15 residues. The CDR3 is CASSPRSSGANVLTF. The CDR3 bases are TGTGCCAGCAGTCCCCGAAGCTCTGGGGCCAACGTCCTGACTTTC.

This clone appeared a single time. At one boundary the junction diverges from the germline segment, which might be a read error. V gene TRBV7-2 combines with J gene TRBJ1-2; 7 bases fit TRBD1. This CDR3 is 12 amino acids long. The V gene's germline CDR1 is SGHTA and CDR2 FQGNSA. CDR3 protein: CASSLAWDSMAF. In DNA form, the CDR3 reads TGTGCCAGCAGCTTAGCGTGGGACAGTATGGCGTTC.

As DNA, the CDR3 is TGTGCCAGCATGAGGGGAACTAGCGGAGGTGCCTTCTACGAGCAGTACTTC. It translates to CASMRGTSGGAFYEQYF. This chain joins TRBV28 and TRBJ2-7; 8 nucleotides line up with TRBD2. The CDR3 spans 17 residues. With 7 bases clipped from V and 3 bases from J, the junction kept 17 bases outside the gene matches. Germline V gene lookup returns CDR1 MDHEN and CDR2 SYDVKM. Together with reference TRBV28 and TRBJ2-7, the CDR3 gives the full variable domain: DVKVTQSSRYLVKRTGEKVFLECVQDMDHENMFWYRQDPGLGLRLIYFSYDVKMKEKGDIPEGYSVSREKKERFSLILESASTNQTSMYLCASMRGTSGGAFYEQYFGPGTRLTVT.

The V call is TRBV7-9, the J call TRBJ2-5; 8 bases match TRBD2. CDR3 length equals 17 residues. The trim removed 0 bases at V and 4 bases at J, leaving 10 bases unmatched. Germline loops: CDR1 SEHNR, CDR2 FQNEAQ (reference sequence). The CDR3 reads CASSLASGGAGRETQYF. CDR3 DNA sequence: TGTGCCAGCAGCTTAGCTTCCGGGGGGGCAGGAAGAGAGACCCAGTACTTC.

The rearrangement uses TRBV7-3 and TRBJ2-1; 7 nucleotides match TRBD1. The V segment lost 5 bases and the J segment 8 bases; nucleotides outside the gene matches: 15. The germline V gene encodes CDR1 SGHTA and CDR2 FQGTGA. There are 16 residues in the CDR3. The CDR3 region has the DNA TGTGCCAGCAGCCGCCAGACAGGGTTAACAGCATATGAGCAGTTCTTC. This sequence encodes CASSRQTGLTAYEQFF. The entire variable domain, with the rest obtained from reference TRBV7-3 and TRBJ2-1, is as follows: GAGVSQTPSNKVTEKGKYVELRCDPISGHTALYWYRQSLGQGPEFLIYFQGTGAADDSGLPNDRFFAVRPEGSVSTLKIQRTERGDSAVYLCASSRQTGLTAYEQFFGPGTRLTVL.

The rearrangement links TRBV11-3 to TRBJ2-1; D is perhaps TRBD1 (6 bases). The CDR3 has 13 residues. V lost 5 bases and J lost 5, with 10 bases in between. CDR1 and CDR2 (germline): SGHNT, YENEEA. The CDR3 loop reads CASSGGWDNEQFF. For the CDR3, the DNA is TGTGCCAGCAGCGGGGGCTGGGACAATGAGCAGTTCTTC.

The V gene is TRBV30, the J gene TRBJ1-2; 7 nucleotides agree with TRBD1. J was trimmed by 4 bases and V by 3 bases; bases with no gene match: 5. The CDR3 sequence is 13 residues long. Germline V gene lookup returns CDR1 GTSNPN and CDR2 SVGIG (reference sequence). Here the CDR3 DNA reads TGTGCCTGGAGATTTGCAGGGGGCTATGGCTACACCTTC. This encodes CAWRFAGGYGYTF.

This chain joins TRBV7-3 and TRBJ2-1; 7 bases match TRBD2. With 1 base clipped from V and 8 bases from J, the junction kept 2 bases outside the gene matches. The germline CDR1 and CDR2 sequences are SGHTA and FQGTGA. The CDR3 has 13 residues. The CDR3 DNA follows: TGTGCCAGCAGCTTAAGCGGGAGCTATGAGCAGTTCTTC. This encodes CASSLSGSYEQFF.

The chain couples TRBV27 to TRBJ2-1, with 8 bases matching TRBD2. CDR1 is MNHEY and CDR2 is SMNVEV in the germline V gene (reference sequence). With V trimmed by 8 bases and J by 2 bases, 2 bases remained unmatched. The CDR3 sequence is 13 residues long. The CDR3, as DNA: TGTGCCAGCTCGGGGGGGACCTACAATGAGCAGTTCTTC. This sequence encodes CASSGGTYNEQFF.

The chain joins TRBV6-5 to TRBJ1-3; D remains ambiguous. Trimming left V 6 bases short and J 3 bases short, with 9 bases between. The germline CDR1 and CDR2 sequences are MNHEY and SVGAGI. This CDR3 has 13 amino acids. CDR3 in DNA: TGTGCCAGCAGACGGGTAGTTGGAAACACCATATATTTT. Amino acids: CASRRVVGNTIYF.